This T cell receptor (beta chain) was recovered during a study of CD8 T cells in Susac syndrome. An amount of RNA that ranged from roughly 0.45 to 1 ug was reverse transcribed with random hexamers. TCRdb ran MiXCR on the immunoSEQ multiplex PCR reads and lists one entry per CDR3 protein. The sample includes about 130,000 distinct CDR3 sequences, around 91% of them seen just once. V shed 3 bases and J 6 bases; nucleotides not matched to a gene: 3. Germline V gene sequence: CDR1 SGHAT, CDR2 FQNNGV. The CDR3 has 13 residues. The V and J genes are TRBV11-2 and TRBJ2-7, with TRBD2 identical over 9 bases. This sequence was found in a human donor with multiple sclerosis. The sequenced sample was CD8+ T cells from PBMCs. CDR3 loop: CASSFGTSFEQYF. Here the CDR3 DNA reads TGTGCCAGCAGCTTCGGGACTAGCTTCGAGCAGTACTTC.